The T cell receptor (beta chain) under discussion was sequenced for a study of T cells after yellow fever vaccination. As regards this clonotype: The target antigen is unknown.

The 5'RACE template-switching step produced TCR cDNA and added a universal primer site and UMIs. Via MiXCR, TCRdb re-called the 5' RACE reads, giving one row per CDR3 protein. Here the sample spans 250,000 to 300,000 distinct CDR3 sequences, over 4.5% being singletons. CDR1 is SNHLY and CDR2 is FYNNEI in the germline V gene. V shed 6 bases and J 6 bases; nucleotides not matched to a gene: 8. The CDR3 is 15 residues long. Study conclusions and caveats: Reappearance after the booster was observed for most primary-vaccination clones (about 95% CD4, roughly 90% CD8).

This specimen was CD4+ T cells sorted from PBMCs, taken on the day of the yellow fever booster vaccination. The chain has TRBV2 and TRBJ1-6; 7 bases align to TRBD1. The clonotype was recovered from a man in his late teens or twenties who received the YFV17D yellow fever vaccine. DNA for the CDR3: TGTGCCAGCAGCCCCGAGGGGGCTGGTAATTCACCCCTCCACTTT. It codes for CASSPEGAGNSPLHF.